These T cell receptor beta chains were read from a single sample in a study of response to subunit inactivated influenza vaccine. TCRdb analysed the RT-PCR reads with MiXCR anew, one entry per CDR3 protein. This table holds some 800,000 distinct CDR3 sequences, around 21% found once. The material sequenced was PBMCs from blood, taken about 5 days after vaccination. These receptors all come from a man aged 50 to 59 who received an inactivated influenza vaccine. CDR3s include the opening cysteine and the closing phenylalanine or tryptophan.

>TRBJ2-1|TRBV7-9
CASPGGPKNEQFF
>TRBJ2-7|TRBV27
CASSLTGGGVYEQYF
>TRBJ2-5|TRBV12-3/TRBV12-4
CASSLTDSEETQYF
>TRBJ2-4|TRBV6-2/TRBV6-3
CASSYELVKNIQYF
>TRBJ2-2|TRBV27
CASHQGALTGELFF
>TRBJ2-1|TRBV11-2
CASSQSGVYNEQFF
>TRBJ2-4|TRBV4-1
CASSQVEGEAAKNIQYF
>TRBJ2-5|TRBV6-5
CASSYSMGGPETQYF
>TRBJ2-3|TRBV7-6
CASSLAYLAGGKFTDTQYF
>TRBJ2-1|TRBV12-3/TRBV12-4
CASSPLGTFDEQFF
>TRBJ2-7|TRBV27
CASSGQDRVIGEQYF
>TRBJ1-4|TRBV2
CASRRDTNEKLFF
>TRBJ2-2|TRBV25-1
CASSPLGGGNTGELFF
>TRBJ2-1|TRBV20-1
CSARPPASSGGPSSYNEQFF
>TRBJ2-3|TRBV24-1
CATSGFAVTSGRDPLTQYF
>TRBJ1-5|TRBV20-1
CSARATMGGQPQHF
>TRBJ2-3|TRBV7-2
CASSAQGVTDTQYF
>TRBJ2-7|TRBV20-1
CSARHSEQYF
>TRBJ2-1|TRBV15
CATSRGTGMDEQFF
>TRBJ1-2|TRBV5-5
CASSADRGWYGYTF
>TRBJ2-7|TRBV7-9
CASSFSGVYEQYF
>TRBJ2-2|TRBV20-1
CSAIHPGGAGELFF
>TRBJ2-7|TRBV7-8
CASSHRFHYEQYF
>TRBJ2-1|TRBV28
CASSLVQGPYNEQFF